This T cell receptor beta chain emerged from a study of blood T cell repertoires in COVID-19. Turning to the study itself: PBMCs, B-cell-depleted T cells, or T cells provided the cDNA or gDNA that made up the material.

The CDR3 runs to 14 residues. Germline values: CDR1 MNHEY, CDR2 SVGAGI. Deletions cut 6 bases from V and 7 bases from J, with 18 bases between. The authors' processing: Amplification of reference gene primers was used by the study to estimate nucleated cell counts. Method: immunoSEQ multiplex PCR; TCRdb's copy keeps in-frame clones and lacks some. The DNA was the basis for D and trimming; V, J and clone size are from that table. The sample has approximately 280,000 clones, about nine tenths seen once. Residents of about two dozen US areas, aged roughly 18 to 89 years, made up the participants. Participants had their cohort set by participant-reported clinical history.

J is TRBJ1-1 and V is TRBV6-5, with no clear D. The source of this sequence is a woman in her sixties who had recovered from COVID-19. Sequenced: PBMCs or T cells enriched from blood (not recorded which). CDR3 region: CASSPTSSAGEAFF. CDR3 DNA: TGTGCCAGCAGCCCGACAAGCAGTGCGGGTGAAGCTTTCTTT.